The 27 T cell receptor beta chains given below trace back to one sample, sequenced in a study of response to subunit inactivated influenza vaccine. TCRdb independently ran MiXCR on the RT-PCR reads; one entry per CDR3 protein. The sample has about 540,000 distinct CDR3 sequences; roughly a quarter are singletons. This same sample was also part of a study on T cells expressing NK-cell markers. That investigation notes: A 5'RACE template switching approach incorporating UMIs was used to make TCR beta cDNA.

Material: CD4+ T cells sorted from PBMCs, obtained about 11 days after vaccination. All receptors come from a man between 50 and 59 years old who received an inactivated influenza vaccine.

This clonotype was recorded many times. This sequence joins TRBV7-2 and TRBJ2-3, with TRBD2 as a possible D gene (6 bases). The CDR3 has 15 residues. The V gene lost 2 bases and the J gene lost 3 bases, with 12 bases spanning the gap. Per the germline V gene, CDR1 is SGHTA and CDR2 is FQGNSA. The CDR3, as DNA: TGTGCCAGCAGCTTAATGGGGGGAAATACAGATACGCAGTATTTT. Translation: CASSLMGGNTDTQYF. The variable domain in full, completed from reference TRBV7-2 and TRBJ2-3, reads GAGVSQSPSNKVTEKGKDVELRCDPISGHTALYWYRQSLGQGLEFLIYFQGNSAPDKSGLPSDRFSAERTGGSVSTLTIQRTQQEDSAVYLCASSLMGGNTDTQYFGPGTRLTVL.

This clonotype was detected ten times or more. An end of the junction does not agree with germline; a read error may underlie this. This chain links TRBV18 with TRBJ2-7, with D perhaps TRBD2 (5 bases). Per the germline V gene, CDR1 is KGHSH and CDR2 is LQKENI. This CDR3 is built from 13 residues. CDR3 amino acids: CASSPSGGYEQYF. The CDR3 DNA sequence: TGCGCCAGCAGCCCTAGTGGAGGCTACGAGCAGTACTTC.

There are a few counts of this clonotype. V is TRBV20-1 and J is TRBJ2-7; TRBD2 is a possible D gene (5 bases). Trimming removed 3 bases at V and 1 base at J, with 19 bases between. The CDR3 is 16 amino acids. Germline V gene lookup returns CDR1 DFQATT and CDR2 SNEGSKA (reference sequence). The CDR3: CSASGSGPHLSYEQYF. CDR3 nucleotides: TGCAGTGCTAGTGGCAGCGGACCACACTTATCCTACGAGCAGTACTTC.

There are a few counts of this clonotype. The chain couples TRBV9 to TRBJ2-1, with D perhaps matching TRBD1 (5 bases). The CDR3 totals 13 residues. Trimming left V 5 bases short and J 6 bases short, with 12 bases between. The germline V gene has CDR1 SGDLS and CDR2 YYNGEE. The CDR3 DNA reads TGTGCCAGCAGTGAGGACACACGCAATGAGCAGTTCTTC. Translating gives CASSEDTRNEQFF.

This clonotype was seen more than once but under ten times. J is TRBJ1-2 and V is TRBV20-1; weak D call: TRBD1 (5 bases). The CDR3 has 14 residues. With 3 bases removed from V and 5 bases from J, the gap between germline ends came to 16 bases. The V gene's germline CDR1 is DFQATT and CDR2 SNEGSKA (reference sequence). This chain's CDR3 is CSASPQGRGYGYTF. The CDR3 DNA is TGCAGTGCTAGTCCCCAGGGCCGTGGGTATGGCTACACCTTC.

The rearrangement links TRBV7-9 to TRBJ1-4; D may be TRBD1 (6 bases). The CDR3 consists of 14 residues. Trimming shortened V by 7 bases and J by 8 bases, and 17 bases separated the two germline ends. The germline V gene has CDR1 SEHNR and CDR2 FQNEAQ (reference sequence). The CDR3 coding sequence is TGTGCCAGCACCCCTCGGGGGGCTGGGGAAAAACTGTTTTTT. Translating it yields CASTPRGAGEKLFF.

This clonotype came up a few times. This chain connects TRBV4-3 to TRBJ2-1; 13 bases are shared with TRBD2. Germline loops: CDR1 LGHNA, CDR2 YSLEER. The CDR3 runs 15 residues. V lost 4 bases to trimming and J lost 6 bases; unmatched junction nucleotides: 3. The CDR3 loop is CASSLGLAGTNEQFF. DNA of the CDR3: TGCGCCAGCAGCCTGGGACTAGCGGGGACCAATGAGCAGTTCTTC.

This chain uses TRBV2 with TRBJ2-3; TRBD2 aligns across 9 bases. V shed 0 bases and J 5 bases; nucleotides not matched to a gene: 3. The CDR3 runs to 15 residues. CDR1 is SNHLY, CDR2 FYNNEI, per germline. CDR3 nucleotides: TGTGCCAGCAGTGAAGCGCGGGGGGGCGAAGATACGCAGTATTTT. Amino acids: CASSEARGGEDTQYF.

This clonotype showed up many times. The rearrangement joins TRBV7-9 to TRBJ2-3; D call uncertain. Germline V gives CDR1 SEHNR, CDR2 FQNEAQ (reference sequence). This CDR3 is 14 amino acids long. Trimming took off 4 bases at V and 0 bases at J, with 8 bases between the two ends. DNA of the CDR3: TGTGCCAGCAGCTGGGAAGGGAGCACAGATACGCAGTATTTT. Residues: CASSWEGSTDTQYF.

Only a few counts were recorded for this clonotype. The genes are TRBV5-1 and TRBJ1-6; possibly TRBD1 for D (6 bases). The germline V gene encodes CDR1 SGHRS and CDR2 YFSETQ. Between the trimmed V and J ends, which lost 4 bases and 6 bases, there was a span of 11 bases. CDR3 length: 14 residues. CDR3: CASSGRGGNSPLHF. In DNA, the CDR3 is TGCGCCAGCAGCGGCAGGGGTGGTAATTCACCCCTCCACTTT.

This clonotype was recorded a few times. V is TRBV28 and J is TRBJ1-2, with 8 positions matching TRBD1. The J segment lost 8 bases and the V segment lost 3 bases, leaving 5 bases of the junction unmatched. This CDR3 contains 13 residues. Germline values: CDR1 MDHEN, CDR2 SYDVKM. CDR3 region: CASSFGTGSGYTF. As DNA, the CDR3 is TGTGCCAGCAGTTTTGGGACAGGCTCCGGCTACACCTTC.

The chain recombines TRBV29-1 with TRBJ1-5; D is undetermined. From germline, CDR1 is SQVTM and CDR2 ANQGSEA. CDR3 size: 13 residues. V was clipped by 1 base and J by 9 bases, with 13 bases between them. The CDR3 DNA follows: TGCAGCGTTGAAGTGTCCTCCCCCGGGCCCCAGCATTTT. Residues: CSVEVSSPGPQHF. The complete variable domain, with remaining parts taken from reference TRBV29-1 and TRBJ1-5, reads SAVISQKPSRDICQRGTSLTIQCQVDSQVTMMFWYRQQPGQSLTLIATANQGSEATYESGFVIDKFPISRPNLTFSTLTVSNMSPEDSSIYLCSVEVSSPGPQHFGDGTRLSIL.

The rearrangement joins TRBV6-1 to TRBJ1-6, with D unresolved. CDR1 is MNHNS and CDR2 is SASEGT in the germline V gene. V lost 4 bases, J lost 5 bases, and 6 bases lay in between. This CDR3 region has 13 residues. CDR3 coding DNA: TGTGCCAGCAGTGTTCGGGATAATTCACCCCTCCACTTT. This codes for CASSVRDNSPLHF.

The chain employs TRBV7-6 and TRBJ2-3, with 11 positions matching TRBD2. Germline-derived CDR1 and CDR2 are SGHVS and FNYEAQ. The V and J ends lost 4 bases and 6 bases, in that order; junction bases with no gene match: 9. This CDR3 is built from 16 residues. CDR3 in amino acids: CASSSGASGGLDTQYF. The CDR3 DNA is TGTGCCAGCAGCTCCGGGGCTAGCGGGGGGTTGGATACGCAGTATTTT.

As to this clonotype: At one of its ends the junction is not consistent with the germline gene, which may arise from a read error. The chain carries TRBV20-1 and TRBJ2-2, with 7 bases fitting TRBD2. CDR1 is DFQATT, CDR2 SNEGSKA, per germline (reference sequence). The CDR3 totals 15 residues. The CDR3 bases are TGCAGTGCTAGAGTGGCGGGAGTGAACACCGGGGAGCTGATTTTT. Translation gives CSARVAGVNTGELIF.

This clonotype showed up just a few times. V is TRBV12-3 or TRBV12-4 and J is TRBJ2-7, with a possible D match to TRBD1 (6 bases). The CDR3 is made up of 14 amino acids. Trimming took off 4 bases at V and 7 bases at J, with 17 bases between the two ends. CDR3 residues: CASSSSGQSREQYF. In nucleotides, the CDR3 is TGTGCCAGCAGTTCCTCTGGACAGTCTCGGGAGCAGTACTTC.

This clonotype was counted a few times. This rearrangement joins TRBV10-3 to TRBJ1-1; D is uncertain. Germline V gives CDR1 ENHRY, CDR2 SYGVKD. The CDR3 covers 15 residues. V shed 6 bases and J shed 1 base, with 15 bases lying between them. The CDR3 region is CAIRSQDGQNTEAFF. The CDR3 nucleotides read TGTGCCATCAGGAGTCAGGACGGGCAGAACACTGAAGCTTTCTTT.

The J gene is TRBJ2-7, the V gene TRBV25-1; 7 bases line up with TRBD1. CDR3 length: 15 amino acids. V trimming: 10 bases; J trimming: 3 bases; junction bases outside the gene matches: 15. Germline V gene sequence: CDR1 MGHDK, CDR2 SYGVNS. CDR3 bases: TGTGCCACCTCTGGGGACAGCGGAGGTTACTACGAGCAGTACTTC. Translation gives CATSGDSGGYYEQYF.

The CDR3 DNA reads TGCAGTGCTAAGGGTGGACTTGGTGAGACCCAGTACTTC. It codes for CSAKGGLGETQYF. The chain recombines TRBV20-1 with TRBJ2-5; possibly TRBD2 for D (5 bases). The V and J ends lost 4 bases and 5 bases respectively, with 14 bases between them. Per germline, CDR1 DFQATT and CDR2 SNEGSKA (reference sequence). CDR3 length: 13 residues.

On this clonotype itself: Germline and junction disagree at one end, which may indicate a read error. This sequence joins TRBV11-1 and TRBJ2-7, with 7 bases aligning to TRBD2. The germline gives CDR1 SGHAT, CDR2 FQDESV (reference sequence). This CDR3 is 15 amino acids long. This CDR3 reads CASSRTRVGSNEQYF. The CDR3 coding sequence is TGTGCCAGCAGCCGGACTAGGGTCGGCTCCAACGAGCAGTACTTC.

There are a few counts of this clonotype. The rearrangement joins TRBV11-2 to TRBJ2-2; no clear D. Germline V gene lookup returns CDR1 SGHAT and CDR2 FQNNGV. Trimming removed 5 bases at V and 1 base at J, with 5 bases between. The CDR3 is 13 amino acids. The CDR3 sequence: CASSQMNTGELFF. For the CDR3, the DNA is TGTGCCAGCAGCCAAATGAACACCGGGGAGCTGTTTTTT. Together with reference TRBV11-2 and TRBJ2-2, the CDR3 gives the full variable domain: EAGVAQSPRYKIIEKRQSVAFWCNPISGHATLYWYQQILGQGPKLLIQFQNNGVVDDSQLPKDRFSAERLKGVDSTLKIQPAKLEDSAVYLCASSQMNTGELFFGEGSRLTVL.

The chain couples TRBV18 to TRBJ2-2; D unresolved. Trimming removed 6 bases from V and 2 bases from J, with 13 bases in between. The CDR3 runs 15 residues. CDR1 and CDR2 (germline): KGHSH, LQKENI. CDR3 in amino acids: CASSSAWLNTGELFF. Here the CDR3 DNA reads TGTGCCAGCTCCTCGGCGTGGCTTAACACCGGGGAGCTGTTTTTT.

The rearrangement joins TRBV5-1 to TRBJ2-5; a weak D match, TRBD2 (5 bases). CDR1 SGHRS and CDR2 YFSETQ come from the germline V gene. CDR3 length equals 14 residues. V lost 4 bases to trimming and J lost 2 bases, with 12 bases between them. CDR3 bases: TGCGCCAGCAGCGGACCGGGATCTCAAGAGACCCAGTACTTC. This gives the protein CASSGPGSQETQYF.

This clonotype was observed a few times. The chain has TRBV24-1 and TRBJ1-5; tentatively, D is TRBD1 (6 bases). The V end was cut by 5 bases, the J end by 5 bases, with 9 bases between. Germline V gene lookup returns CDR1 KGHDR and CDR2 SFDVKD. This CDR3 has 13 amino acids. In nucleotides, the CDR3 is TGTGCCACCAGTGCGGACAGCCATCAGCCCCAGCATTTT. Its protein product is CATSADSHQPQHF.

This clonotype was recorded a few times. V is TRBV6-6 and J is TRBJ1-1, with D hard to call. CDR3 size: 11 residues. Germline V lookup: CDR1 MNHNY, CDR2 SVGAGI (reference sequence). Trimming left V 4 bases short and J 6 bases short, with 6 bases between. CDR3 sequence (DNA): TGTGCCAGCAGTTCATGGGCTGAAGCTTTCTTT. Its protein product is CASSSWAEAFF.

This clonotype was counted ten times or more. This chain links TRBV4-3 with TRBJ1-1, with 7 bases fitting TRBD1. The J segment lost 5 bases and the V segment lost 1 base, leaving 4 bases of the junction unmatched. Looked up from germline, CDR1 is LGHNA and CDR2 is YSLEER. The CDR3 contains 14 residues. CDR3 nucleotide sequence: TGCGCCAGCAGCCAAGTTTTACAGGGGACTGAAGCTTTCTTT. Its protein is CASSQVLQGTEAFF.

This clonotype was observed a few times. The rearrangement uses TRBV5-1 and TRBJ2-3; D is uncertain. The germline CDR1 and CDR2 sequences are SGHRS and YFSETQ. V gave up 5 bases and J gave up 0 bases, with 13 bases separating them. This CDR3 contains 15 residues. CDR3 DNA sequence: TGCGCCAGCAGTGAGACGGCCACTAGCACAGATACGCAGTATTTT. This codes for CASSETATSTDTQYF.